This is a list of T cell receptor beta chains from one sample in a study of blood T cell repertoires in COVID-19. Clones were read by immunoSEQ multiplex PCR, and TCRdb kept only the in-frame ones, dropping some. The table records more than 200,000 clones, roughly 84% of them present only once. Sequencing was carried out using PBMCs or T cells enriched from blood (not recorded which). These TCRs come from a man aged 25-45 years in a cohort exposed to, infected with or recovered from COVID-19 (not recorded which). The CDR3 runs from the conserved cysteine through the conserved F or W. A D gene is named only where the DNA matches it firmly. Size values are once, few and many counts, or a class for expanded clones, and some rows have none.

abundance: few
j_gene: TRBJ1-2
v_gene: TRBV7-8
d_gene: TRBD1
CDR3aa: CASSRRDRVNGYTF
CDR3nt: TGTGCCAGCAGCAGACGGGACAGGGTAAATGGCTACACCTTC

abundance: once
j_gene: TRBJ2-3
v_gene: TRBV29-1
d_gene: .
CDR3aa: CSASNGDTQYF
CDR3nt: TGCAGCGCTTCGAACGGGGATACGCAGTATTTT

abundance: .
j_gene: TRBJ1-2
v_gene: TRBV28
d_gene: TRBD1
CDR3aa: CASSLQPGQGTVAF
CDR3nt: TGTGCCAGCAGCCTTCAACCGGGACAGGGGACAGTGGCCTTC

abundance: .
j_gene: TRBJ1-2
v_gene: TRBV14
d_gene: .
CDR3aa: CASSQDRVGAHGYTF
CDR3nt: TGTGCCAGCAGCCAAGATCGGGTAGGGGCGCATGGCTACACCTTC

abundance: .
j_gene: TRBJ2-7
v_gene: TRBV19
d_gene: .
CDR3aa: CASSPGSGTYEQYF
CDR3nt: TGTGCCAGTAGTCCCGGATCGGGGACCTACGAGCAGTACTTC

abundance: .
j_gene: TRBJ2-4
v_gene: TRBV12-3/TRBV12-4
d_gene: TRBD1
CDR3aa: CASSPGGRDIQYF
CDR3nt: TGTGCCAGCAGTCCAGGGGGCAGGGACATTCAGTACTTC

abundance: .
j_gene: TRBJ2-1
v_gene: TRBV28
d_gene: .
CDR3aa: CATLPVEASSYNEQFF
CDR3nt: TGTGCCACCCTGCCGGTTGAGGCGAGCTCCTACAATGAGCAGTTCTTC

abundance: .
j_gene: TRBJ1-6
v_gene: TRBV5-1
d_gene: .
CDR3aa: CASSLLAVGSPLHF
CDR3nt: TGCGCCAGCAGCTTGCTAGCGGTCGGGTCACCCCTCCACTTT

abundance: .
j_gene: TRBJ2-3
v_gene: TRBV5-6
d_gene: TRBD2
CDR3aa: CASSSTSGRALSTDTQYF
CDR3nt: TGTGCCAGCAGCTCAACTAGCGGGAGGGCCCTAAGCACAGATACGCAGTATTTT

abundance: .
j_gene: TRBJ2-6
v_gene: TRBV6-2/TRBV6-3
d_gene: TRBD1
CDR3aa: CASSYSGFGQGAHGANVLTF
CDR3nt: TGTGCCAGCAGTTACTCGGGTTTCGGACAGGGGGCGCACGGGGCCAACGTCCTGACTTTC

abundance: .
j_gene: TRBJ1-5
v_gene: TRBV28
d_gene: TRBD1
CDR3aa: CASSPLRQGGRQPQHF
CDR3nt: TGTGCCAGCAGTCCCTTAAGACAGGGTGGGCGACAGCCCCAGCATTTT

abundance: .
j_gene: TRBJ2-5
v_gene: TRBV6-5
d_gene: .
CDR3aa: CASGYGGETQYF
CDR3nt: TGTGCCAGCGGCTATGGAGGGGAGACCCAGTACTTC

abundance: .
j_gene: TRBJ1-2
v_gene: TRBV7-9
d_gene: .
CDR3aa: CASSLARPGSDYGYTF
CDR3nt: TGTGCCAGCAGCTTAGCCCGCCCAGGGTCAGACTATGGCTACACCTTC

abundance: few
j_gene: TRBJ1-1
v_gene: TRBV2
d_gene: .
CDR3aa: CASSQGGGEAFF
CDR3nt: TGTGCCAGCAGCCAAGGGGGGGGCGAAGCTTTCTTT

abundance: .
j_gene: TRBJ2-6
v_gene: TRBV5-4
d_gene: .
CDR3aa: CASNEQAGANVLTF
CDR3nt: TGTGCCAGCAATGAGCAAGCTGGGGCCAACGTCCTGACTTTC

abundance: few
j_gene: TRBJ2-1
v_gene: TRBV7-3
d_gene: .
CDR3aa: CASSLNGGQGSRNEQFF
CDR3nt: TGTGCCAGCAGCTTAAACGGGGGGCAAGGGAGTCGCAATGAGCAGTTCTTC

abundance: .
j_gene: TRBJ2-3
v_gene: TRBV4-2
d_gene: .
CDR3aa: CASSPGSTDTQYF
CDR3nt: TGTGCCAGCAGCCCAGGAAGCACAGATACGCAGTATTTT

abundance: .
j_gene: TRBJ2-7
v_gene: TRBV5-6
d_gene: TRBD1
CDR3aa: CASSTSLGAGQGYEQYF
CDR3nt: TGTGCCAGCAGCACCTCACTCGGCGCGGGACAGGGTTACGAGCAGTACTTC

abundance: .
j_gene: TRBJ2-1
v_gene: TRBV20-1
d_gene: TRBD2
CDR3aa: CSASVLAGGIYNEQFF
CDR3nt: TGCAGTGCTAGTGTTCTAGCGGGAGGGATCTACAATGAGCAGTTCTTC

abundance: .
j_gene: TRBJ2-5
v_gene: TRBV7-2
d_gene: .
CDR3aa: CASSNDRRETQYF
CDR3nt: TGTGCCAGCAGCAACGACAGGCGAGAGACCCAGTACTTC

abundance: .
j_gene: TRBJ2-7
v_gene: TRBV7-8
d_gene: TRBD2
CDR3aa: CASSSRLAWEQYF
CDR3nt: TGTGCCAGCAGCTCTCGACTAGCGTGGGAGCAGTACTTC

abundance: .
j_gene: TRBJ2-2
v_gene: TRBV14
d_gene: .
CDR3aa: CASSSLALGELFF
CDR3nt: TGTGCCAGCAGCTCCTTAGCGTTAGGGGAGCTGTTTTTT

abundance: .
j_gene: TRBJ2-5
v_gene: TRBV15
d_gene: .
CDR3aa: CATSRDSSALQETQYF
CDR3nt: TGTGCCACCAGCAGAGATTCGAGTGCTTTACAAGAGACCCAGTACTTC

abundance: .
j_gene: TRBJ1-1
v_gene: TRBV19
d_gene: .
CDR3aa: CASSIAMGLEAFF
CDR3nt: TGTGCCAGTAGTATAGCTATGGGCCTTGAAGCTTTCTTT

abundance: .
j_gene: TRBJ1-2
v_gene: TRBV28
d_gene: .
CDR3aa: CASSFSGYGYTF
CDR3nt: TGTGCCAGCAGTTTTTCGGGCTATGGCTACACCTTC

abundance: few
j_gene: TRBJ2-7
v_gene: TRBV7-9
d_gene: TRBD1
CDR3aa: CASTEYTGQTYEQYF
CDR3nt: TGTGCCAGCACCGAATACACGGGACAGACCTACGAGCAGTACTTC

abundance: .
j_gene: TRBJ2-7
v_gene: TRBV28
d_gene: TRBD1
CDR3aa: CASSLVALTGAYEQYF
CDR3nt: TGTGCCAGCAGTTTGGTAGCGTTGACAGGGGCGTACGAGCAGTACTTC

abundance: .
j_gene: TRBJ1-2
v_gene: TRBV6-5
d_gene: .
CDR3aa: CASRAGRYGYTF
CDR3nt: TGTGCCAGCAGGGCAGGGAGGTATGGCTACACCTTC

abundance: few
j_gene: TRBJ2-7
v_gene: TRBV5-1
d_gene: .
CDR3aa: CASSLGQPDTIYEQYF
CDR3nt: TGCGCCAGCAGCTTGGGACAGCCAGATACCATCTACGAGCAGTACTTC

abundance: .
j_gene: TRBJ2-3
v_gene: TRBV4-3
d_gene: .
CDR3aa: CASSQDLGTPRADTQYF
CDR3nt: TGCGCCAGCAGCCAAGATCTTGGGACACCACGCGCGGATACGCAGTATTTT

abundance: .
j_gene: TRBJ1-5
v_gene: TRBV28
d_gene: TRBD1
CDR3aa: CASRKRTGDNQPQHF
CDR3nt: TGTGCCAGCAGAAAGAGGACAGGGGACAATCAGCCCCAGCATTTT

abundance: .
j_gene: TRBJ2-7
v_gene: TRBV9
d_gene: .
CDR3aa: CASSVDFVRGEQYF
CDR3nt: TGTGCCAGCAGCGTAGACTTCGTCCGGGGCGAGCAGTACTTC

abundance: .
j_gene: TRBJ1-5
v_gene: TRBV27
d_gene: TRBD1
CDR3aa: CASSSATGQQPQHF
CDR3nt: TGTGCCAGCAGTTCCGCGACAGGGCAGCAGCCCCAGCATTTT

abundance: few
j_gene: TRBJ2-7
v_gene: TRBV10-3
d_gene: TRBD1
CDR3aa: CAISESPGQGRDEQYF
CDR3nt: TGTGCCATCAGTGAGTCCCCGGGACAGGGTAGGGACGAGCAGTACTTC

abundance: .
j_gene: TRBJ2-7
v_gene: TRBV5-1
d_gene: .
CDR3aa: CASSLDYYEQYF
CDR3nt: TGCGCCAGCAGCTTGGACTACTACGAGCAGTACTTC